These 29 T cell receptor beta chains were all obtained from the same sample, sequenced in a study of shared clonotypes between healthy human individuals. This table comes from immunoSEQ multiplex PCR, and its TCRdb copy is limited to in-frame clones, with some not included. The sample consists of around 750,000 clones, 74% of them appearing once. The sequenced sample consisted of memory CD4+ T cells sorted from blood. Subset specified: CD45RA-negative fraction. Receptors originate from a woman aged 25 to 45 in good health.

The chain uses TRBV27 and TRBJ1-2; 7 positions agree with TRBD1. This CDR3 comprises 15 residues. Unmatched junction bases numbered 10, after V lost 5 bases and J lost 4 bases. Germline lookup yields CDR1 MNHEY and CDR2 SMNVEV (reference sequence). The DNA of the CDR3 is TGTGCCAGCAGTCCCACAGGGGAAAGGGGCTATGGCTACACCTTC. Translation: CASSPTGERGYGYTF.

The rearrangement uses TRBV30 and TRBJ1-2; the D is unclear. Germline V gene data show CDR1 as GTSNPN and CDR2 as SVGIG (reference sequence). This CDR3 region has 11 residues. Deletions cut 7 bases from V and 6 bases from J, with 12 bases between. The CDR3: CASTGVDGYTF. Here the CDR3 DNA reads TGTGCCTCCACGGGCGTTGATGGCTACACCTTC.

The chain links TRBV5-5 to TRBJ2-2; 11 bases match TRBD2. Per germline, CDR1 SGHKS and CDR2 YYEKEE (reference sequence). This CDR3 has 16 amino acids. Trimming at V came to 0 bases and at J to 7 bases, leaving 5 bases not matched to a gene. Here the CDR3 DNA reads TGTGCCAGCAGCTTGGTGCTAGCGGGAGGAGTCGGGGAGCTGTTTTTT. This gives the protein CASSLVLAGGVGELFF.

This clone was seen a single time. The J gene is TRBJ2-1, the V gene TRBV7-9; D possibly matches TRBD1 or TRBD2 (5 bases each). Germline-derived CDR1 and CDR2 are SEHNR and FQNEAQ (reference sequence). V lost 1 base and J lost 4, with 11 bases in between. The CDR3 has 15 amino acids. The CDR3 loop is CASSLGRGGYNEQFF. CDR3 in DNA: TGTGCCAGCAGCTTAGGACGGGGCGGGTACAATGAGCAGTTCTTC.

This clone showed up just a few times. The chain has TRBV28 and TRBJ1-1, with a tentative D call TRBD1 (6 bases). V was cut by 7 bases and J by 5 bases, with 14 bases left in between. CDR1 and CDR2 (germline): MDHEN, SYDVKM. This CDR3 has 13 residues. CDR3: CASTTPTGTEAFF. For the CDR3, the DNA is TGTGCCAGCACCACCCCCACAGGGACTGAAGCTTTCTTT.

Of note for this clone: This sample includes further DNA sequences coding for the same CDR3. The chain has TRBV5-4 and TRBJ2-5; D tentatively reads TRBD1 or TRBD2 (5 bases each). This CDR3 region has 14 residues. The germline V and J ends were trimmed by 4 bases and 2 bases, with 12 bases remaining between them. Per the germline V gene, CDR1 is SGHNT and CDR2 is YYREEE (reference sequence). CDR3 region: CASSGPGQQETQYF. For the CDR3, the DNA is TGTGCCAGCAGCGGGCCGGGGCAACAAGAGACCCAGTACTTC.

V is TRBV5-8 and J is TRBJ1-5; D call uncertain. V was trimmed by 3 bases and J by 0 bases, leaving 10 bases between them. Germline lookup yields CDR1 SGHTS and CDR2 YDEGEE. CDR3 length: 15 residues. This chain's CDR3 is CASSYGRYSNQPQHF. The DNA of the CDR3 is TGTGCCAGCAGCTACGGACGGTATAGCAATCAGCCCCAGCATTTT.

This chain uses TRBV11-2 with TRBJ1-3; the D is unclear. CDR1 and CDR2 (germline): SGHAT, FQNNGV. The CDR3 sequence is 18 residues long. V lost 7 bases and J 0 bases, leaving 22 bases between the germline ends. The CDR3 sequence: CASKQFLGRAHSGNTIYF. The DNA of the CDR3 is TGTGCCAGCAAGCAATTTTTGGGTCGGGCCCACTCTGGAAACACCATATATTTT.

This clone was seen a single time. The sample carries other DNA sequences with the same CDR3. V and J are TRBV29-1 and TRBJ2-3, with D perhaps being TRBD1 or TRBD2 (5 bases each). V was pared by 4 bases and J by 1 base, with 9 bases between. CDR3 length: 13 amino acids. The V gene's germline CDR1 is SQVTM and CDR2 ANQGSEA. The CDR3 reads CSVAGPGTDTQYF. The CDR3 DNA reads TGCAGCGTTGCGGGACCTGGCACAGATACGCAGTATTTT.

This clone was observed a single time. This sequence joins TRBV29-1 and TRBJ2-4; TRBD1 aligns across 12 bases. CDR3 size: 19 residues. Per the germline V gene, CDR1 is SQVTM and CDR2 is ANQGSEA. J was trimmed by 5 bases and V by 6 bases; bases with no gene match: 20. CDR3 sequence reads: CSVWGYKGTGGQGQNIQYF. CDR3 bases: TGCAGCGTGTGGGGTTATAAGGGGACAGGGGGCCAAGGCCAAAACATTCAGTACTTC. Using reference TRBV29-1 and TRBJ2-4 for the parts outside the CDR3, the full variable domain is SAVISQKPSRDICQRGTSLTIQCQVDSQVTMMFWYRQQPGQSLTLIATANQGSEATYESGFVIDKFPISRPNLTFSTLTVSNMSPEDSSIYLCSVWGYKGTGGQGQNIQYFGAGTRLSVL.

The rearrangement joins TRBV5-6 to TRBJ2-5; 7 bases align to TRBD2. The DNA end lines up better with TRBJ2-7; the J call may be wrong. Germline V gene data show CDR1 as SGHDT and CDR2 as YYEEEE. The CDR3 has 14 residues. The CDR3: CASSFGDYRGEQYF. In DNA, the CDR3 is TGTGCCAGCAGCTTCGGGGACTATAGGGGCGAGCAGTACTTC.

The J gene is TRBJ2-1, the V gene TRBV5-1; 8 positions match TRBD2. The J segment lost 7 bases and the V segment lost 0 bases, leaving 12 bases of the junction unmatched. Germline CDR1 is SGHRS and CDR2 is YFSETQ. The CDR3 has 17 residues. The CDR3 DNA reads TGCGCCAGCAGCTTGGCCGCGTCTAGCGGGCGCGAAAATGAGCAGTTCTTC. Amino acid sequence: CASSLAASSGRENEQFF.

CDR3 region: CASTQGLAGEVDTQYF. CDR3 nucleotide sequence: TGTGCCAGTACCCAAGGGCTAGCGGGAGAGGTAGATACGCAGTATTTT. This sequence joins TRBV7-9 and TRBJ2-3; TRBD2 agrees at 10 bases. V lost 9 bases and J lost 5; bases outside the gene matches: 14. The germline CDR1 and CDR2 sequences are SEHNR and FQNEAQ (reference sequence). The CDR3 length is 16 residues.

Comment on this clone: The same CDR3 is also encoded by other DNA sequences in this sample. The rearrangement joins TRBV25-1 to TRBJ2-5; no clear D gene. Per germline, CDR1 MGHDK and CDR2 SYGVNS. The CDR3 consists of 14 residues. V was shortened by 6 bases and J by 6 bases, with 17 bases between the two germline ends. The DNA for the CDR3 is TGTGCCAGCAGGCCTACATCCGACCGACAGACCCAGTACTTC. Its protein is CASRPTSDRQTQYF.

The chain has TRBV11-2 and TRBJ2-7; TRBD2 might be the D (6 bases). The CDR3 is 15 amino acids. Germline V gene sequence: CDR1 SGHAT, CDR2 FQNNGV. V was cut by 5 bases and J by 2 bases, with 16 bases left in between. Here the CDR3 reads CASSPPGGSPYEQYF. The CDR3 nucleotides read TGTGCCAGCAGCCCCCCAGGAGGGAGTCCCTACGAGCAGTACTTC.

The chain employs TRBV30 and TRBJ1-2; tentative D call: TRBD1 (6 bases). Germline assignment: CDR1 GTSNPN and CDR2 SVGIG (reference sequence). The CDR3 has 14 residues. The V end was cut by 4 bases, the J end by 4 bases, with 16 bases between. Here the CDR3 reads CAWTDARGSYGYTF. CDR3 in DNA: TGTGCCTGGACCGACGCCAGGGGTAGCTATGGCTACACCTTC.

The chain links TRBV4-1 to TRBJ2-6; tentative D call: TRBD1 (5 bases). Trimming took off 1 base at V and 2 bases at J, with 15 bases between the two ends. The CDR3 contains 18 residues. In germline, CDR1 is MGHRA, CDR2 YSYEKL. DNA for the CDR3: TGCGCCAGCAGCCAAGTCCTCTCGATAGGGGCTGGGGCCAACGTCCTGACTTTC. Protein: CASSQVLSIGAGANVLTF.

The V call is TRBV2, the J call TRBJ2-3; TRBD2 aligns across 8 bases. V was pared by 4 bases and J by 5 bases, with 14 bases of the junction left unmatched. Germline V CDR1 and CDR2: SNHLY, FYNNEI. The CDR3 is 17 residues long. Here the CDR3 reads CASSGQLLAASVDTQYF. The CDR3 DNA sequence: TGTGCCAGCAGTGGACAACTACTAGCGGCCTCGGTAGATACGCAGTATTTT.

This chain uses TRBV5-4 with TRBJ2-1; 8 bases fit TRBD1. CDR1 is SGHNT, CDR2 YYREEE, per germline (reference sequence). With 4 bases clipped from V and 4 bases from J, the junction kept 7 bases outside the gene matches. The CDR3 has 15 amino acids. The CDR3, as DNA: TGTGCCAGCAGCCCGACAGGGGTTAGTTACAATGAGCAGTTCTTC. Translated: CASSPTGVSYNEQFF.

V gene TRBV7-8 combines with J gene TRBJ2-7, with TRBD2 matching 10 bases. Germline-derived CDR1 and CDR2 are SGHVS and FQNEAQ. This CDR3 is built from 16 residues. The ends lost 4 bases at V and 12 bases at J; junction bases unmatched: 18. The DNA for the CDR3 is TGTGCCAGCAGCTCCGGGGAACCGGGACTAGCGACTCCCAGGTACTTC. Translation gives CASSSGEPGLATPRYF.

The chain couples TRBV29-1 to TRBJ1-1; D uncertain. Trimming stripped 3 bases from V and 0 bases from J, with 8 bases between. The germline gives CDR1 SQVTM, CDR2 ANQGSEA. This CDR3 is built from 13 residues. The CDR3 spells CSVEVLMNTEAFF. The CDR3, as DNA: TGCAGCGTTGAGGTACTGATGAACACTGAAGCTTTCTTT.

The chain combines TRBV7-8 with TRBJ2-1; 9 bases fit TRBD1. From germline, CDR1 is SGHVS and CDR2 FQNEAQ. The CDR3 has 16 residues. V gave up 6 bases and J gave up 5 bases; unmatched junction bases: 11. This CDR3 is CASRHQRDRVHNEQFF. DNA of the CDR3: TGTGCCAGCAGACATCAGCGGGACAGGGTACACAATGAGCAGTTCTTC.

This clone appeared a single time. J is TRBJ2-7 and V is TRBV2; no clear D. Trimming cost V 0 bases and J 3 bases, with 30 bases left between them. The germline gives CDR1 SNHLY, CDR2 FYNNEI. The CDR3 spans 21 residues. The CDR3 coding sequence is TGTGCCAGCAGTGAAGCGCCGTATTTACAGAGAATTTCGGGCTTAGGCTACGAGCAGTACTTC. Translated, it gives CASSEAPYLQRISGLGYEQYF.

This clone was counted ten times or more. The chain is built from TRBV6-5 and TRBJ1-4, with unresolved D. The length of the CDR3 is 14 residues. Per the germline V gene, CDR1 is MNHEY and CDR2 is SVGAGI. Trimming left V 7 bases short and J 0 bases short, with 9 bases between. CDR3 sequence (DNA): TGTGCCAGCACCTCGACGGCAACTAATGAAAAACTGTTTTTT. Its translation is CASTSTATNEKLFF.

This chain uses TRBV2 with TRBJ1-5; a weak D match, TRBD1 (6 bases). The CDR3 runs to 15 residues. The germline V gene has CDR1 SNHLY and CDR2 FYNNEI. Trimming shortened V by 1 base and J by 3 bases, and 10 bases separated the two germline ends. This chain's CDR3 is CASSEETGFNQPQHF. For the CDR3, the DNA is TGTGCCAGCAGTGAAGAGACAGGTTTCAATCAGCCCCAGCATTTT.

The chain joins TRBV28 to TRBJ2-1; the match to TRBD2 covers 9 bases. Trimming cost V 6 bases and J 7 bases; bases outside gene matches: 7. Germline V lookup: CDR1 MDHEN, CDR2 SYDVKM. CDR3 length equals 14 residues. The CDR3 protein is CASSSYSGRNEQFF. CDR3 sequence (DNA): TGTGCCAGCAGCAGTTATAGCGGGAGAAATGAGCAGTTCTTC.

V usage is TRBV18 and J usage is TRBJ2-5; D gene ambiguous. CDR1 and CDR2 from the germline V gene are KGHSH and LQKENI. This CDR3 contains 15 residues. V dropped 6 bases and J dropped 2 bases, with 16 bases sitting between them. The DNA for the CDR3 is TGTGCCAGCTCCCGTAATGGGTCACCACAAGAGACCCAGTACTTC. Translated, it gives CASSRNGSPQETQYF.

The J gene is TRBJ2-7, the V gene TRBV7-6; D tentatively reads TRBD1 or TRBD2 (6 bases each). The CDR3 spans 13 residues. Deletions cut 8 bases from V and 4 bases from J, with 15 bases between. Germline CDR1 SGHVS, CDR2 FNYEAQ. The CDR3 DNA reads TGTGCCAGCGCCCGTGGGGGGCTGTACGAGCAGTACTTC. It translates to CASARGGLYEQYF.

The chain recombines TRBV2 with TRBJ2-3; D call uncertain. V gave up 4 bases and J gave up 8 bases, with 16 bases separating them. The CDR3 loop spans 14 amino acids. In germline, CDR1 is SNHLY, CDR2 FYNNEI. CDR3 sequence reads: CASSVSETLLTQYF. CDR3 bases: TGTGCCAGCAGTGTCTCTGAGACCCTCCTTACGCAGTATTTT.